This T cell receptor beta chain was identified during a study of early T cells in non-severe SARS-CoV-2 infection. Looking at the study overall: Bulk RNA from unsorted whole blood was sequenced; chains were unpaired. Study-level points and caveats: Anti-spike CD8 responses were favored in VDJdb matching, and private and CD4 specificities were missed.

This CDR3 has 16 residues. CDR1 is LGHNA, CDR2 YSLEER, per germline. Individual cDNA molecules were tagged with unique molecular identifiers, the study reported. One entry per CDR3 protein results from TCRdb running MiXCR on the 5' RACE reads. The sample lists 55,000 to 75,000 distinct CDR3 sequences; 12% were seen once. With regard to this clonotype: What it binds is unknown. At one of its ends the junction is not consistent with the germline gene, which may arise from a read error.

The sequence came from an adult who was a healthcare worker with PCR-confirmed SARS-CoV-2 infection or an uninfected control (not recorded which). This rearrangement joins TRBV4-3 to TRBJ2-7; 9 nucleotides line up with TRBD2. The sample comprised whole blood. CDR3 amino acids: CTSSQAGGEGSYEQYF. In DNA form, the CDR3 reads TGCACCAGCAGCCAAGCGGGGGGCGAGGGATCCTACGAGCAGTACTTC.